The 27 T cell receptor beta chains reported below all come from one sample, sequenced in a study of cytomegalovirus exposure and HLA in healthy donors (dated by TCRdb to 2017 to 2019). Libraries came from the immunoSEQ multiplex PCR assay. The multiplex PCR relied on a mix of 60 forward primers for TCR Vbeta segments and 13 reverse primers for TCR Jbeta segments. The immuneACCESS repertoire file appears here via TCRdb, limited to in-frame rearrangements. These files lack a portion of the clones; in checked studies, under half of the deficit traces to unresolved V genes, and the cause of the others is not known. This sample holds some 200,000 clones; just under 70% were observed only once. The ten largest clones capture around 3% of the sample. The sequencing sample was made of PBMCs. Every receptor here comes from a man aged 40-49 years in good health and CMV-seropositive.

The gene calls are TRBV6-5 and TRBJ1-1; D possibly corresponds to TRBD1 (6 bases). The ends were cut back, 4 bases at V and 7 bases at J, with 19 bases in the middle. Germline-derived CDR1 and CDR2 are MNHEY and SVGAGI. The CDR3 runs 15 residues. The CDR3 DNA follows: TGTGCCAGCAGTTTCTTCTCGACAGGCGGCTATGAAGCTTTCTTT. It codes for CASSFFSTGGYEAFF.

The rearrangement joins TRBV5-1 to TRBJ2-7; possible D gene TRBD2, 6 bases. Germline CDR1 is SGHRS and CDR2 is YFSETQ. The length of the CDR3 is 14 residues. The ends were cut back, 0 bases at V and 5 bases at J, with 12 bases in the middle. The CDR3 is CASSLVGGEDEQYF. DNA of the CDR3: TGCGCCAGCAGCTTGGTTGGAGGGGAGGACGAGCAGTACTTC.

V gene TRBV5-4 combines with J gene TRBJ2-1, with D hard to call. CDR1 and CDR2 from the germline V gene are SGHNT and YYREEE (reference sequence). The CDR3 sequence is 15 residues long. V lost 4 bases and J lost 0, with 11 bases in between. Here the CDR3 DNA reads TGTGCCAGCAGCCCCTACCGGAGCTCCTACAATGAGCAGTTCTTC. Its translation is CASSPYRSSYNEQFF.

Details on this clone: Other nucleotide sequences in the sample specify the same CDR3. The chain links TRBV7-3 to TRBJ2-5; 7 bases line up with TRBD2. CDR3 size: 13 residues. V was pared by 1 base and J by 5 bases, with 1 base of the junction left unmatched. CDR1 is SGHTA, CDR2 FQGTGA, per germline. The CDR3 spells CASSLREGETQYF. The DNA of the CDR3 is TGTGCCAGCAGCTTAAGGGAGGGCGAGACCCAGTACTTC.

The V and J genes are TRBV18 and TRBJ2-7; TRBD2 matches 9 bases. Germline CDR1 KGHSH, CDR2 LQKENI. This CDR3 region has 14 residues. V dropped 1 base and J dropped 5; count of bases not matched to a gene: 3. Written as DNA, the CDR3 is TGTGCCAGCTCACCACTAGCGGGGGCCAACGAGCAGTACTTC. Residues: CASSPLAGANEQYF.

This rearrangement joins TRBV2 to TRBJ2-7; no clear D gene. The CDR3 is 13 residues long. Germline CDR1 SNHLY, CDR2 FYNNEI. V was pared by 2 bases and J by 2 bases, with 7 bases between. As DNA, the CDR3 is TGTGCCAGCAGTGAACGGAGCCCCTACGAGCAGTACTTC. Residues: CASSERSPYEQYF.

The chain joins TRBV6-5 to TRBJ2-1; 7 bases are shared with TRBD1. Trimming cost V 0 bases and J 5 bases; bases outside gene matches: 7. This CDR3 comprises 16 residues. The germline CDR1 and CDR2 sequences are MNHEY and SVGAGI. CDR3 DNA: TGTGCCAGCAGTTACTCTCTTCCCGACAGGGACAATGAGCAGTTCTTC. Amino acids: CASSYSLPDRDNEQFF.

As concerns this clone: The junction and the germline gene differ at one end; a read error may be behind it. CDR3 DNA: TGTGCCAACAGTTTTGGTACCTCAGGTCAGCCCCAGCATTTT. Translating gives CANSFGTSGQPQHF. The gene calls are TRBV28 and TRBJ1-5; D remains unclear. CDR3 size: 14 residues. Germline V CDR1 and CDR2: MDHEN, SYDVKM.

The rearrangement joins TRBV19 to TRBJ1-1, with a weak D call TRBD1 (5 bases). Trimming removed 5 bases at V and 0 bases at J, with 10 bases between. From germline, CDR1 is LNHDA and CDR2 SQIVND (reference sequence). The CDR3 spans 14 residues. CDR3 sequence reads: CASSFDRLNTEAFF. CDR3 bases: TGTGCCAGTAGTTTTGACAGACTGAACACTGAAGCTTTCTTT.

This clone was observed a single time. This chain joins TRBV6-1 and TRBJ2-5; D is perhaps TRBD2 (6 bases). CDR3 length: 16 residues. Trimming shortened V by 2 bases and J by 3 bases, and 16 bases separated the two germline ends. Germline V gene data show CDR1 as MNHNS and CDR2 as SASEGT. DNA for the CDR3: TGTGCCAGCAGTGAAATGGGAAGGGCGGGGAAAGAGACCCAGTACTTC. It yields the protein CASSEMGRAGKETQYF.

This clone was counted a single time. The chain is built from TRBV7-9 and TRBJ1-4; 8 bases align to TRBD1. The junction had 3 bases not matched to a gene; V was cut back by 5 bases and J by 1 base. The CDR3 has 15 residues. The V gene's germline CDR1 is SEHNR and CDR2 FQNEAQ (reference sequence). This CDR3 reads CASSPDRVTNEKLFF. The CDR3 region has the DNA TGTGCCAGCAGCCCGGACAGGGTAACTAATGAAAAACTGTTTTTT.

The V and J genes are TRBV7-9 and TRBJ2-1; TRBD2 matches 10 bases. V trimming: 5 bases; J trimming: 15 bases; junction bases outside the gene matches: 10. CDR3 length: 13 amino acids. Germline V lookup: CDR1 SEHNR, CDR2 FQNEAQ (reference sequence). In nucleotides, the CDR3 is TGTGCCAGCAGCCAAAGCGGGGGGGCCAGGGGGTTCTTC. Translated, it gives CASSQSGGARGFF. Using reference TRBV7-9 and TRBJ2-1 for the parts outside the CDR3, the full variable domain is DTGVSQNPRHKITKRGQNVTFRCDPISEHNRLYWYRQTLGQGPEFLTYFQNEAQLEKSRLLSDRFSAERPKGSFSTLEIQRTEQGDSAMYLCASSQSGGARGFFGPGTRLTVL.

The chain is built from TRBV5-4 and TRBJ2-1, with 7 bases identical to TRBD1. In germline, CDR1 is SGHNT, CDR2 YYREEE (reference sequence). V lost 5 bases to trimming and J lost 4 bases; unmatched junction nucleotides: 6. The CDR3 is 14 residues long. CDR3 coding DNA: TGTGCCAGCAGTTGGGACAGCAGATACAATGAGCAGTTCTTC. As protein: CASSWDSRYNEQFF.

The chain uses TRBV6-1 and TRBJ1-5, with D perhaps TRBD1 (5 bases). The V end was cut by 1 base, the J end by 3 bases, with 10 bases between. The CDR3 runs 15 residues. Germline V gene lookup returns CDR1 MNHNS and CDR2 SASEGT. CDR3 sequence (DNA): TGTGCCAGCAGTGAAGGTCGCAGGGACAATCAGCCCCAGCATTTT. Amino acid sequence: CASSEGRRDNQPQHF.

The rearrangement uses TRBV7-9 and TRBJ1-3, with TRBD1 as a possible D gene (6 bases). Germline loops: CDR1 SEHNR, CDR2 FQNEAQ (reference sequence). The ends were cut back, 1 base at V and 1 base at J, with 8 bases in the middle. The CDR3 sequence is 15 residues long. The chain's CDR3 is CASSLGQGSGNTIYF. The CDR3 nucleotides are TGTGCCAGCAGCTTAGGGCAGGGGTCTGGAAACACCATATATTTT.

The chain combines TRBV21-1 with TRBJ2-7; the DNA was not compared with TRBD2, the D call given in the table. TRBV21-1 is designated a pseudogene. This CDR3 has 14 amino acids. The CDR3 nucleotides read TGTGCCAGCAGCAAACTACTGCGCTGCTACGAGCAGTACTTC. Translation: CASSKLLRCYEQYF.

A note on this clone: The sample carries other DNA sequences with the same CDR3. CDR3 sequence reads: CASSLSYQGAGGNTGELFF. The CDR3 nucleotides read TGTGCCAGCAGTTTATCGTATCAAGGCGCAGGGGGGAACACCGGGGAGCTGTTTTTT. The chain is built from TRBV27 and TRBJ2-2, with TRBD1 matching over 7 bases. Germline-derived CDR1 and CDR2 are MNHEY and SMNVEV (reference sequence). With 0 bases clipped from V and 1 base from J, the junction kept 11 bases outside the gene matches. The CDR3 loop spans 19 amino acids.

As DNA, the CDR3 is TGCGCCAGCAGCTTGACGACATCTATCTACGAGCAGTACTTC. Translating gives CASSLTTSIYEQYF. V usage is TRBV5-1 and J usage is TRBJ2-7; D is unclear. Germline-derived CDR1 and CDR2 are SGHRS and YFSETQ. The ends were cut back, 1 base at V and 3 bases at J, with 11 bases in the middle. This CDR3 comprises 14 residues.

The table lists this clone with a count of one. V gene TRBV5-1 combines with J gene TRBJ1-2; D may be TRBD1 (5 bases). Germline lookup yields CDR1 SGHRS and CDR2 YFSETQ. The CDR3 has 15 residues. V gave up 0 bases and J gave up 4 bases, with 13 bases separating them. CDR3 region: CASSLDQGAGYGYTF. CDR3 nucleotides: TGCGCCAGCAGCTTGGATCAGGGAGCGGGCTATGGCTACACCTTC.

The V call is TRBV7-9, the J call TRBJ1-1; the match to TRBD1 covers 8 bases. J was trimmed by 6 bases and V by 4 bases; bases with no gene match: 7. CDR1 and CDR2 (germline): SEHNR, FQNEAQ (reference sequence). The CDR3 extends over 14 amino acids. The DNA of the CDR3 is TGTGCCAGCAGCTCTTACGGACAGGGTCCTGAAGCTTTCTTT. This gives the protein CASSSYGQGPEAFF.

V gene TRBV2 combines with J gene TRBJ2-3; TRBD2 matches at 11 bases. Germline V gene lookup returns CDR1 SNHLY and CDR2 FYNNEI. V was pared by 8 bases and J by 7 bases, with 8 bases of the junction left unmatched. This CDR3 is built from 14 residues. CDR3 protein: CASSVAGGFNTQYF. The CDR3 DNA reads TGTGCCAGCTCCGTAGCGGGGGGGTTCAATACGCAGTATTTT.

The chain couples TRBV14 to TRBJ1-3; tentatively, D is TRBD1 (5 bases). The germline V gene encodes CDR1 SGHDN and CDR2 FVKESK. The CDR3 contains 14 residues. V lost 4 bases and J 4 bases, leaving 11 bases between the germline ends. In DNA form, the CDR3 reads TGTGCCAGCAGCCCGGGGGGGAGAGGAAACACCATATATTTT. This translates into CASSPGGRGNTIYF.

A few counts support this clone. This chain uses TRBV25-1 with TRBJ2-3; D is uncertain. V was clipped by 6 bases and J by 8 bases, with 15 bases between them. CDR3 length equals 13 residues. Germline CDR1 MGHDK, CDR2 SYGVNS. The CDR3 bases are TGTGCCAGCAGCCCCCCTTCGAGGTTTACGCAGTATTTT. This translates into CASSPPSRFTQYF.

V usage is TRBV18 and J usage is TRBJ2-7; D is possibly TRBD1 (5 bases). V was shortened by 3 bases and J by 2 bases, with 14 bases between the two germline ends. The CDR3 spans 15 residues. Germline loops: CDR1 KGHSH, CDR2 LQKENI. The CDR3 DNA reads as TGTGCCAGCTCACCGGGGCCCGCGGTACCCTACGAGCAGTACTTC. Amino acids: CASSPGPAVPYEQYF.

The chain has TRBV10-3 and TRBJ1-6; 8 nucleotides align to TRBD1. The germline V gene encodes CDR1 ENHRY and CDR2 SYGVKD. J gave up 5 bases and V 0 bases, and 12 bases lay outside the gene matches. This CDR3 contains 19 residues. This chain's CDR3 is CAISESIGTGAFDNSPLHF. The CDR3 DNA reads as TGTGCCATCAGTGAGTCTATCGGGACAGGTGCTTTTGATAATTCACCCCTCCACTTT.

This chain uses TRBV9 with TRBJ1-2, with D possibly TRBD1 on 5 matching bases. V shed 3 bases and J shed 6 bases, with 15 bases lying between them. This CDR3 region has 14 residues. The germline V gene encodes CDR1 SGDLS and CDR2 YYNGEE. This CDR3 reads CASSALGGGNGYTF. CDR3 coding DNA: TGTGCCAGCAGCGCGTTAGGCGGGGGGAATGGCTACACCTTC.

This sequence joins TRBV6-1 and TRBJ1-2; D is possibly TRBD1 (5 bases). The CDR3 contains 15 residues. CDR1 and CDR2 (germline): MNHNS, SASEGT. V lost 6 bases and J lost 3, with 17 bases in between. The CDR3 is CASRVGQARHYGYTF. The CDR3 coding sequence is TGTGCCAGCAGGGTGGGGCAGGCCAGACACTATGGCTACACCTTC.